The next 20 T cell receptor beta chains were all read from a single sample in a study of T-cell memory formation after mild COVID-19. MiXCR, applied by TCRdb to the 5' RACE reads, yields one record per CDR3 protein. The table shows approximately 480,000 distinct CDR3 sequences, with 15% to 20% occurring only once. The source material was PBMCs or a T cell subset sorted from them (not recorded which). These receptor sequences come from an adult woman who had mild COVID-19 (a few samples of this study predate the infection). Cell type and time point are not known.

CDR3 sequence: CASSPGRLAGGYEQYF. CDR3 sequence (DNA): TGTGCCAGCTCACCGGGACGACTAGCGGGAGGGTACGAGCAGTACTTC. The chain links TRBV18 to TRBJ2-7, with 14 nucleotides matching TRBD2. The germline V gene has CDR1 KGHSH and CDR2 LQKENI. Germline trimming cut 3 bases from V and 4 bases from J; bases unmatched to any gene: 5. The CDR3 is 16 residues long.

This clonotype was counted ten times or more. This chain joins TRBV7-8 and TRBJ2-5, with 8 bases identical to TRBD2. CDR1 is SGHVS and CDR2 is FQNEAQ in the germline V gene. J was trimmed by 5 bases and V by 9 bases; bases with no gene match: 14. The CDR3 runs to 15 residues. CDR3 nucleotides: TGTGCCAGTTCTGCCGAGCGGGGGCCGGTGGAGACCCAGTACTTC. Protein product: CASSAERGPVETQYF.

This clonotype has just a few counts. V and J are TRBV10-3 and TRBJ2-5; TRBD2 matches 9 bases. The CDR3 spans 15 residues. Unmatched junction bases numbered 3, after V lost 3 bases and J lost 1 base. Germline V gives CDR1 ENHRY, CDR2 SYGVKD. The CDR3 reads CAISDTREGQETQYF. CDR3 in DNA: TGTGCCATCAGTGATACGCGGGAGGGCCAAGAGACCCAGTACTTC.

The chain joins TRBV4-1 to TRBJ1-5; TRBD1 is a possible D gene (6 bases). V lost 0 bases and J lost 1, with 10 bases in between. Germline CDR1 and CDR2: MGHRA and YSYEKL. The CDR3 covers 16 residues. CDR3 DNA sequence: TGCGCCAGCAGCCAAGAAACCAGGGGCAGCAATCAGCCCCAGCATTTT. Residues: CASSQETRGSNQPQHF.

The CDR3 DNA follows: TGTGCCAGCACTAGCGGGGGATACAATGAGCAGTTCTTC. Amino acids: CASTSGGYNEQFF. This chain links TRBV12-3 or TRBV12-4 with TRBJ2-1, with 10 bases matching TRBD2. Trimming removed 7 bases from V and 4 bases from J; junction bases left unmatched: 1. The CDR3 extends over 13 amino acids.

There are a few counts of this clonotype. The chain joins TRBV20-1 to TRBJ2-4; D call uncertain. The CDR3 extends over 15 amino acids. Germline V gene sequence: CDR1 DFQATT, CDR2 SNEGSKA (reference sequence). Trimming stripped 6 bases from V and 0 bases from J, with 15 bases between. Here the CDR3 reads CSARSAGLAKNIQYF. CDR3 in DNA: TGCAGTGCCAGGTCGGCCGGTTTAGCCAAAAACATTCAGTACTTC.

The CDR3 spells CASSDARGGTDTQYF. CDR3 nucleotide sequence: TGCGCCAGCAGTGACGCGAGGGGGGGCACAGATACGCAGTATTTT. The gene calls are TRBV10-2 and TRBJ2-3, with D possibly being TRBD1 or TRBD2 (6 bases each). The CDR3 length is 15 residues. Trimming took 3 bases from V and 1 from J, leaving 11 bases between them. CDR1 is WSHSY, CDR2 SAAADI, per germline.

The V and J genes are TRBV20-1 and TRBJ2-7; D gene ambiguous. V lost 2 bases and J lost 3, with 8 bases in between. This CDR3 is built from 12 residues. Germline CDR1 is DFQATT and CDR2 is SNEGSKA (reference sequence). The CDR3 DNA is TGCAGTGCTAGAATTGGAAGCTACGAGCAGTACTTC. Translation: CSARIGSYEQYF.

This clonotype occurred many times. J is TRBJ2-3 and V is TRBV4-2; D may match TRBD1 or TRBD2 (5 bases each). The germline V gene encodes CDR1 LGHNA and CDR2 YNFKEQ. The CDR3 consists of 17 residues. Trimming removed 0 bases at V and 2 bases at J, with 15 bases between. CDR3 DNA: TGTGCCAGCAGCCAAGATGGGACGAGAACTTTCACAGATACGCAGTATTTT. Translated, it gives CASSQDGTRTFTDTQYF.

This chain links TRBV18 with TRBJ2-3, with a weak D call TRBD2 (5 bases). The CDR3 length is 16 residues. Trimming left V 4 bases short and J 4 bases short, with 18 bases between. The germline gives CDR1 KGHSH, CDR2 LQKENI. CDR3 sequence reads: CASSHLKSSGSDTQYF. As DNA, the CDR3 is TGTGCCAGCTCACACTTAAAAAGTTCGGGGTCAGATACGCAGTATTTT.

The chain links TRBV30 to TRBJ2-5, with D hard to call. The ends were cut back, 0 bases at V and 5 bases at J, with 10 bases in the middle. The CDR3 runs to 13 residues. The germline gives CDR1 GTSNPN, CDR2 SVGIG (reference sequence). As DNA, the CDR3 is TGTGCCTGGAGTGTGCGGTTAAGGGAGACCCAGTACTTC. Protein sequence: CAWSVRLRETQYF.

The chain is built from TRBV20-1 and TRBJ2-7; 9 nucleotides align to TRBD2. Per the germline V gene, CDR1 is DFQATT and CDR2 is SNEGSKA (reference sequence). V lost 8 bases and J lost 4; bases outside the gene matches: 9. The CDR3 loop spans 13 amino acids. The chain's CDR3 is CSLARLAGYEQYF. CDR3 nucleotides: TGCAGTCTGGCGAGGCTAGCGGGGTACGAGCAGTACTTC.

This sequence joins TRBV29-1 and TRBJ2-5; D unresolved. Germline V gives CDR1 SQVTM, CDR2 ANQGSEA. V was shortened by 4 bases and J by 3 bases, with 9 bases between the two germline ends. This CDR3 region has 12 residues. The CDR3 nucleotides read TGCAGCGTTGGTCTCACCAAAGAGACCCAGTACTTC. It codes for CSVGLTKETQYF.

Concerning this clonotype: One end of the junction fails to match germline, which may point to a read error. The chain joins TRBV20-1 to TRBJ1-2; 11 positions agree with TRBD1. The CDR3 has 15 amino acids. Germline V gene lookup returns CDR1 DFQATT and CDR2 SNEGSKA (reference sequence). The CDR3 sequence: CSARYTGQGAYGYTF. CDR3 DNA sequence: TGCAGCGCTAGATACACCGGACAGGGGGCCTATGGCTACACCTTC.

The chain employs TRBV20-1 and TRBJ2-7; 9 positions match TRBD2. The CDR3 runs 14 residues. V was clipped by 1 base and J by 5 bases; unmatched bases: 6. Germline assignment: CDR1 DFQATT and CDR2 SNEGSKA (reference sequence). CDR3 nucleotides: TGCAGTGCTAGAGTGGCTAGCGGGATAAACGAGCAGTACTTC. This sequence encodes CSARVASGINEQYF.

This clonotype was found a few times. The gene calls are TRBV7-3 and TRBJ2-3; 9 nucleotides align to TRBD1. J lost 4 bases, V lost 6 bases, and 5 bases had no gene match. This CDR3 has 14 amino acids. Germline CDR1 is SGHTA and CDR2 is FQGTGA. The CDR3 nucleotides are TGTGCCAGCAGTTCGGACAGGGGACCAGATACGCAGTATTTT. This gives the protein CASSSDRGPDTQYF.

This clonotype has just a few counts. The genes are TRBV4-3 and TRBJ2-7, with D uncertain. The germline V and J ends were trimmed by 0 bases and 0 bases, with 15 bases remaining between them. Per germline, CDR1 LGHNA and CDR2 YSLEER. There are 17 residues in the CDR3. The CDR3 DNA is TGCGCCAGCAGCCAAGAAAGGTCACAGCCAAGCTCCTACGAGCAGTACTTC. Translating gives CASSQERSQPSSYEQYF.

This clonotype was observed a few times. The CDR3 sequence is CASSVLLASGSGELFF. The CDR3 DNA reads TGTGCCAGCAGCGTACTCCTAGCCTCAGGCTCCGGGGAGCTGTTTTTT. V and J are TRBV9 and TRBJ2-2; perhaps TRBD2 as D (5 bases). CDR3 length: 16 residues. The germline gives CDR1 SGDLS, CDR2 YYNGEE. Trimming took off 1 base at V and 6 bases at J, with 16 bases between the two ends.

This chain connects TRBV9 to TRBJ2-2, with TRBD2 matching over 10 bases. The CDR3 totals 19 residues. Germline CDR1 is SGDLS and CDR2 is YYNGEE. V was clipped by 3 bases and J by 3 bases; unmatched bases: 14. Here the CDR3 DNA reads TGTGCCAGCAGCGATAGACCGAGATGGCTAGCGGGGGACACCGGGGAGCTGTTTTTT. This sequence encodes CASSDRPRWLAGDTGELFF.

The CDR3 DNA is TGTGCCACTCGAATGGGGACAGCTAATGAAAAACTGTTTTTT. It is translated as CATRMGTANEKLFF. This chain connects TRBV6-5 to TRBJ1-4, with 7 bases that match TRBD1. The CDR3 loop spans 14 amino acids. The V gene's germline CDR1 is MNHEY and CDR2 SVGAGI. Unmatched junction bases numbered 8, after V lost 10 bases and J lost 3 bases.